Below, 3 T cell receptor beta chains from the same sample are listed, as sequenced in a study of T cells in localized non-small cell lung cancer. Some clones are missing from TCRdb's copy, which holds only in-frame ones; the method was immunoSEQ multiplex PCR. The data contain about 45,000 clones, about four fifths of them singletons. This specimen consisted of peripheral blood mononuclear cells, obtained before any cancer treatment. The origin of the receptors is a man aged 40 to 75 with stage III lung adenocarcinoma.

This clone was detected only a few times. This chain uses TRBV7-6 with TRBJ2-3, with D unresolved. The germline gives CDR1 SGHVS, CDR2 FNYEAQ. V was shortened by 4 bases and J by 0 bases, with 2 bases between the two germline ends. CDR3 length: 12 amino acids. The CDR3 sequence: CASSSSTDTQYF. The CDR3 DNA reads TGTGCCAGCAGCTCAAGCACAGATACGCAGTATTTT.

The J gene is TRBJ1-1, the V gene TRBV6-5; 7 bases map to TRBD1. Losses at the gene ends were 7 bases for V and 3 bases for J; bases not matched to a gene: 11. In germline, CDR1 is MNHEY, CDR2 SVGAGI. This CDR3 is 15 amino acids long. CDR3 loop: CASTKGAPGDTEAFF. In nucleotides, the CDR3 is TGTGCCAGCACCAAGGGGGCGCCGGGGGACACTGAAGCTTTCTTT.

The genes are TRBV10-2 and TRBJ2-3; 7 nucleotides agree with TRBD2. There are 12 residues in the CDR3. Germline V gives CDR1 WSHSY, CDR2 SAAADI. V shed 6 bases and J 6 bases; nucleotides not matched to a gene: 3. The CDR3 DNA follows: TGCGCCAGCAGATTTAGCGGGGATACGCAGTATTTT. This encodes CASRFSGDTQYF.